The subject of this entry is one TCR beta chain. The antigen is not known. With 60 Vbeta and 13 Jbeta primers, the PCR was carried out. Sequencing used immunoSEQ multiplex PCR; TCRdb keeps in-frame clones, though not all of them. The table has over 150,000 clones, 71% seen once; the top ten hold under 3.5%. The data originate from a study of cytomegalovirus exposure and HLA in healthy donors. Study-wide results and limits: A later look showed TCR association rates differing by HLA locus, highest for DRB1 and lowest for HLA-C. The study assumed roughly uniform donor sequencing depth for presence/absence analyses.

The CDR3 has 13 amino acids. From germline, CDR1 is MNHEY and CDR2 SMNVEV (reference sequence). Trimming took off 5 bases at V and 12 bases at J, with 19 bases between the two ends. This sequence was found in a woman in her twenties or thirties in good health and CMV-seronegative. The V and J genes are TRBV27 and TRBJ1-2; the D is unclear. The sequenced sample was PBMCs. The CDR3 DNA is TGTGCCAGCAGTATGTGGGCAGGCCAACTTAACACCTTC. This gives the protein CASSMWAGQLNTF.